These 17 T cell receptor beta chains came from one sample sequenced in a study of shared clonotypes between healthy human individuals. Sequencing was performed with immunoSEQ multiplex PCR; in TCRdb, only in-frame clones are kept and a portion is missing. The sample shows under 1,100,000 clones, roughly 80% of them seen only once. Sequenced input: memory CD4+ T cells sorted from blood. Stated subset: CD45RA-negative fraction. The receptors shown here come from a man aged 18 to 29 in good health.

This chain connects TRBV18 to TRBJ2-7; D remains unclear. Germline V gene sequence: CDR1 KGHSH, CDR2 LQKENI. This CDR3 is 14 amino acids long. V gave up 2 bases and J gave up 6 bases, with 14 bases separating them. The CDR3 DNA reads TGTGCCAGCTCACCATCCCAGACACCGTCCGAGCAGTACTTC. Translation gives CASSPSQTPSEQYF.

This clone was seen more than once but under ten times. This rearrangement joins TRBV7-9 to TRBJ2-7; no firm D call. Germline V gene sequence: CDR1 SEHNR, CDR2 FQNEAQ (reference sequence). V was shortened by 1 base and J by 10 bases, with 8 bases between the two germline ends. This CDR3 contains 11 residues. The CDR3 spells CASSLGIIQYF. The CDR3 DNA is TGTGCCAGCAGCTTAGGTATTATTCAGTACTTC.

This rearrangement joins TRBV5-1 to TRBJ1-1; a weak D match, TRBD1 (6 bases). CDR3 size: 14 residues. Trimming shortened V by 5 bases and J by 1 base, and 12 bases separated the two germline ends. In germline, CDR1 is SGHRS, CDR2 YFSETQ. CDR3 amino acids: CASRQQGGNTEAFF. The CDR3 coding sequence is TGCGCCAGCAGGCAACAGGGCGGGAACACTGAAGCTTTCTTT.

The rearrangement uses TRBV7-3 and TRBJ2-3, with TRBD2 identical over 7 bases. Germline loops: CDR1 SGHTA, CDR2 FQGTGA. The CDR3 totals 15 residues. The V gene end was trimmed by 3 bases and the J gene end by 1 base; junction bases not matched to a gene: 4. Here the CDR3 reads CASSFQRGGTDTQYF. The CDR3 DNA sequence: TGTGCCAGCAGCTTCCAGCGGGGAGGCACAGATACGCAGTATTTT.

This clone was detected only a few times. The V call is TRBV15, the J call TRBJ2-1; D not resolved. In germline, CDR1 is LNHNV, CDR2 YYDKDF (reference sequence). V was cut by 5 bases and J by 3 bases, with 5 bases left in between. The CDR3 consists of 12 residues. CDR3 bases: TGTGCCACCAGCGAACACTACAATGAGCAGTTCTTC. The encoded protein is CATSEHYNEQFF. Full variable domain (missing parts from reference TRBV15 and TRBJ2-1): DAMVIQNPRYQVTQFGKPVTLSCSQTLNHNVMYWYQQKSSQAPKLLFHYYDKDFNNEADTPDNFQSRRPNTSFCFLDIRSPGLGDTAMYLCATSEHYNEQFFGPGTRLTVL.

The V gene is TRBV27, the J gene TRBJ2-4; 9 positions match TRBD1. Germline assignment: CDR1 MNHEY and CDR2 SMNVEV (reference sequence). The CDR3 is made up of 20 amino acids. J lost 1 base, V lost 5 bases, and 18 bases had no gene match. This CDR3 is CASSRLTGQGFEGAKNIQYF. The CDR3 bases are TGTGCCAGCAGTCGACTAACGGGACAGGGCTTTGAGGGGGCCAAAAACATTCAGTACTTC.

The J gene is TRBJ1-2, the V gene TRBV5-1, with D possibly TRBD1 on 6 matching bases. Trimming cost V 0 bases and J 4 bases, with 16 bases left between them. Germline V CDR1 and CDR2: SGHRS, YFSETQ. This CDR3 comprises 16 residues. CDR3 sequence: CASSLAGQGSSYGYTF. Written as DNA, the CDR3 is TGCGCCAGCAGCTTGGCGGGGCAGGGGAGTTCCTATGGCTACACCTTC.

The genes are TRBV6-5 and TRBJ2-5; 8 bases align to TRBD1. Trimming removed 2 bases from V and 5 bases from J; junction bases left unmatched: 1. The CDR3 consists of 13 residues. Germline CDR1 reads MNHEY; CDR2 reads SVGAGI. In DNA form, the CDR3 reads TGTGCCAGCAGTTACAACAGGGGGGAGACCCAGTACTTC. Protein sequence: CASSYNRGETQYF.

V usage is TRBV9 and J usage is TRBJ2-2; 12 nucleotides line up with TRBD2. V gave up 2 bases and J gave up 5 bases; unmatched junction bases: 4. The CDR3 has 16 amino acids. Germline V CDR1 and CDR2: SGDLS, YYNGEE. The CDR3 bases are TGTGCCAGCAGCGTCTTGACTAGCGGGGGAACCGGGGAGCTGTTTTTT. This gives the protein CASSVLTSGGTGELFF.

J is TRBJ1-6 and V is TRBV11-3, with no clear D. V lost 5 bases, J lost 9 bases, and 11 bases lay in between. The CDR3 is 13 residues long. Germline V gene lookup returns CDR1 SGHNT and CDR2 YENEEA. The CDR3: CASSQGSASPLHF. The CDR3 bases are TGTGCCAGCAGCCAAGGGTCAGCTTCACCCCTCCACTTT. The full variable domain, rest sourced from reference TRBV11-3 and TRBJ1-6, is EAGVVQSPRYKIIEKKQPVAFWCNPISGHNTLYWYLQNLGQGPELLIRYENEEAVDDSQLPKDRFSAERLKGVDSTLKIQPAELGDSAVYLCASSQGSASPLHFGNGTRLTVT.

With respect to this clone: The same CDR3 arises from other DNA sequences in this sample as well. CDR3 bases: TGTGCCAGCAGCAGCGGGGGGGAGACCCAGTACTTC. This codes for CASSSGGETQYF. This chain joins TRBV7-9 and TRBJ2-5; 9 bases fit TRBD2. Germline values: CDR1 SEHNR, CDR2 FQNEAQ (reference sequence). Losses at the gene ends were 5 bases for V and 5 bases for J; bases not matched to a gene: 0. The CDR3 is made up of 12 amino acids.

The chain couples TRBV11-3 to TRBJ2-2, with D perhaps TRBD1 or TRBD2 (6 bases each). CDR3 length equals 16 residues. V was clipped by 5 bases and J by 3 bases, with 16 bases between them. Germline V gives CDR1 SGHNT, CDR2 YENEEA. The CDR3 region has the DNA TGTGCCAGCAGCAGCCAAGGGGGGATGGACACCGGGGAGCTGTTTTTT. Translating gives CASSSQGGMDTGELFF. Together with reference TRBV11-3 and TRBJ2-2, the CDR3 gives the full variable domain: EAGVVQSPRYKIIEKKQPVAFWCNPISGHNTLYWYLQNLGQGPELLIRYENEEAVDDSQLPKDRFSAERLKGVDSTLKIQPAELGDSAVYLCASSSQGGMDTGELFFGEGSRLTVL.

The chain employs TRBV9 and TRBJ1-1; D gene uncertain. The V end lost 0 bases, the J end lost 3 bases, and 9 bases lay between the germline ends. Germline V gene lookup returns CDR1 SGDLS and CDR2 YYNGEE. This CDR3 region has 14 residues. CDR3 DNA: TGTGCCAGCAGCGTAGGCCCAGCCGACACTGAAGCTTTCTTT. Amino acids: CASSVGPADTEAFF.

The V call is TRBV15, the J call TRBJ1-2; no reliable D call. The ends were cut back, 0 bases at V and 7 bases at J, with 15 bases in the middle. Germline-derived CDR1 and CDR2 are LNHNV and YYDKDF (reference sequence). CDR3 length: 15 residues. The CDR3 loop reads CATSRDGPALGGYTF. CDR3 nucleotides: TGTGCCACCAGCAGAGATGGGCCAGCTTTGGGTGGCTACACCTTC.

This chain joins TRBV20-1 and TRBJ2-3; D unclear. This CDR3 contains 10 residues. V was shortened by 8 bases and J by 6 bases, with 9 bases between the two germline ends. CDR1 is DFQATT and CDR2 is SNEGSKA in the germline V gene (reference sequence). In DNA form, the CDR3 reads TGCAGTACCACCGCGGATACGCAGTATTTT. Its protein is CSTTADTQYF.

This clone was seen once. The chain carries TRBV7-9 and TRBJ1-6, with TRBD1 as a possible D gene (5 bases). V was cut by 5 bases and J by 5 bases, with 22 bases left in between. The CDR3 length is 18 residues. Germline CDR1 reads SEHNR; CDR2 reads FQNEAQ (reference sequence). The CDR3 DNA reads TGTGCCAGCAGCGGACGGGTAGGGGTTATGCGGGATAATTCACCCCTCCACTTT. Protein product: CASSGRVGVMRDNSPLHF.

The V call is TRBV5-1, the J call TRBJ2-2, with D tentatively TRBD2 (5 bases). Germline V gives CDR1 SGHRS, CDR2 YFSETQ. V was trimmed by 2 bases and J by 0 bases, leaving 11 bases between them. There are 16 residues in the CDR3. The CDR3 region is CASSLALATNTGELFF. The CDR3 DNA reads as TGCGCCAGCAGCTTAGCGCTAGCTACGAACACCGGGGAGCTGTTTTTT.